The next 30 T cell receptor beta chains were all read from a single sample in a study of blood T cells in healthy people across ages. Combining a sample-barcoded 5' primer with a J-beta primer mix, a second PCR ran for roughly 7 to 11 cycles. TCRdb ran MiXCR on the 5' RACE reads and lists one entry per CDR3 protein. The sample shows 700,000 to 900,000 distinct CDR3 sequences, around half of them seen only once. Sequenced: blood. The receptors derive from a man older than 75 in good health.

The table lists this clonotype with a few counts. This rearrangement joins TRBV5-1 to TRBJ2-7; possibly TRBD2 for D (6 bases). This CDR3 region has 16 residues. The germline V and J ends were trimmed by 0 bases and 5 bases, with 18 bases remaining between them. The germline V gene encodes CDR1 SGHRS and CDR2 YFSETQ. The CDR3 loop is CASSLAAGMGIHEQYF. CDR3 DNA: TGCGCCAGCAGCTTGGCCGCGGGGATGGGTATCCACGAGCAGTACTTC.

The chain couples TRBV7-2 to TRBJ2-3, with D perhaps matching TRBD1 or TRBD2 (7 bases each). The CDR3 has 15 amino acids. V was cut by 5 bases and J by 4 bases, with 16 bases left in between. Germline CDR1 and CDR2: SGHTA and FQGNSA. The DNA for the CDR3 is TGTGCCAGCAGCCGCAGGGGGGGGGTGGCAGATACGCAGTATTTT. Translation gives CASSRRGGVADTQYF.

The V gene is TRBV9, the J gene TRBJ2-7; a possible D gene is TRBD1 (5 bases). In germline, CDR1 is SGDLS, CDR2 YYNGEE. Trimming removed 3 bases at V and 2 bases at J, with 15 bases between. This CDR3 has 15 amino acids. The CDR3 nucleotides are TGTGCCAGCAGCGCCCAAGAAGGCAGGGCCTACGAGCAGTACTTC. Translation gives CASSAQEGRAYEQYF.

This clonotype was counted only a few times. The rearrangement links TRBV2 to TRBJ2-7; TRBD2 aligns across 9 bases. Per germline, CDR1 SNHLY and CDR2 FYNNEI. With V trimmed by 5 bases and J by 7 bases, 6 bases remained unmatched. CDR3 length equals 13 residues. The CDR3 spells CASSPGLAREQYF. The CDR3 DNA is TGTGCCAGCAGTCCAGGACTAGCGAGGGAGCAGTACTTC. Using reference TRBV2 and TRBJ2-7 for the parts outside the CDR3, the full variable domain is EPEVTQTPSHQVTQMGQEVILRCVPISNHLYFYWYRQILGQKVEFLVSFYNNEISEKSEIFDDQFSVERPDGSNFTLKIRSTKLEDSAMYFCASSPGLAREQYFGPGTRLTVT.

The chain joins TRBV27 to TRBJ2-4; D might be TRBD1 (7 bases). The CDR3 spans 16 residues. Trimming pared 4 bases from V and 6 bases from J, leaving 19 bases between. Germline values: CDR1 MNHEY, CDR2 SMNVEV (reference sequence). CDR3 sequence reads: CASSSPYRGAGNIQYF. The DNA of the CDR3 is TGTGCCAGCAGTTCACCTTACAGGGGAGCGGGAAACATTCAGTACTTC.

This chain links TRBV19 with TRBJ2-1; TRBD2 aligns across 11 bases. Germline lookup yields CDR1 LNHDA and CDR2 SQIVND (reference sequence). The J segment lost 2 bases and the V segment lost 10 bases, leaving 10 bases of the junction unmatched. The CDR3 has 16 residues. The DNA for the CDR3 is TGTGCCACCCAGGGGACTAGCGGAAACGCCTACAATGAGCAGTTCTTC. As protein: CATQGTSGNAYNEQFF. The full variable domain, with the rest looked up from reference TRBV19 and TRBJ2-1, is DGGITQSPKYLFRKEGQNVTLSCEQNLNHDAMYWYRQDPGQGLRLIYYSQIVNDFQKGDIAEGYSVSREKKESFPLTVTSAQKNPTAFYLCATQGTSGNAYNEQFFGPGTRLTVL.

Concerning this clonotype itself: A much larger clone sits a single nucleotide away, making a read error possible. J is TRBJ2-4 and V is TRBV6-2 or TRBV6-3; D is possibly TRBD2 (5 bases). The DNA end is more similar to TRBJ2-7, so the J call may be wrong. CDR1 and CDR2 from the germline V gene are MNHEY and SVGEGT. The CDR3 loop spans 13 amino acids. The DNA for the CDR3 is TGTGCCAGCAAGAGAGCGGCAGGACACGAGCAGTACTTC. It encodes CASKRAAGHEQYF.

The gene calls are TRBV9 and TRBJ2-3; the match to TRBD2 covers 11 bases. CDR1 and CDR2 from the germline V gene are SGDLS and YYNGEE. CDR3 length equals 14 residues. Germline trimming cut 0 bases from V and 13 bases from J; bases unmatched to any gene: 7. The CDR3 is CASSVGWSSGRKYF. Here the CDR3 DNA reads TGTGCCAGCAGCGTAGGTTGGTCTAGCGGGAGGAAGTATTTT.

The V gene is TRBV6-6, the J gene TRBJ2-5; D ambiguous. There are 14 residues in the CDR3. Germline V gene lookup returns CDR1 MNHNY and CDR2 SVGAGI (reference sequence). Deletions cut 4 bases from V and 11 bases from J, with 20 bases between. The CDR3 DNA follows: TGTGCCAGCAGTTTGGATTATCTAAACAATGAGCAGTACTTC. Amino acid sequence: CASSLDYLNNEQYF.

This clonotype was found a few times. The chain carries TRBV9 and TRBJ2-5; no definite D call. CDR3 length equals 15 residues. Trimming took 0 bases from V and 1 from J, leaving 10 bases between them. The germline gives CDR1 SGDLS, CDR2 YYNGEE. CDR3 nucleotide sequence: TGTGCCAGCAGCGTAGGGCAGGAGCGCCAAGAGACCCAGTACTTC. Translating gives CASSVGQERQETQYF.

The rearrangement uses TRBV20-1 and TRBJ1-5; a possible D gene is TRBD1 (5 bases). The CDR3 extends over 12 amino acids. With 1 base removed from V and 7 bases from J, the gap between germline ends came to 8 bases. Germline V gene lookup returns CDR1 DFQATT and CDR2 SNEGSKA (reference sequence). The CDR3 loop is CSARAGGQPQHF. The CDR3 nucleotides are TGCAGTGCTAGAGCGGGGGGGCAGCCCCAGCATTTT.

This clonotype has only a few counts. The rearrangement links TRBV9 to TRBJ2-7, with 10 bases lining up with TRBD2. The CDR3 runs 19 residues. Trimming at V came to 0 bases and at J to 5 bases, leaving 17 bases not matched to a gene. The germline gives CDR1 SGDLS, CDR2 YYNGEE. The CDR3 protein is CASSVGNLAGALGPHEQYF. CDR3 coding DNA: TGTGCCAGCAGCGTAGGGAACCTAGCGGGAGCGTTAGGTCCTCACGAGCAGTACTTC.

This chain uses TRBV6-1 with TRBJ2-3, with D hard to call. Germline V gene lookup returns CDR1 MNHNS and CDR2 SASEGT. The CDR3 covers 13 residues. Trimming cost V 2 bases and J 14 bases, with 17 bases left between them. In DNA form, the CDR3 reads TGTGCCAGCAGTGAAAGGCAGCACAGATACGCGTATTTT. It specifies CASSERQHRYAYF.

A note on this clonotype: At one end, the junction sequence differs from germline, possibly due to a read error. This chain uses TRBV11-1 with TRBJ2-1; 9 nucleotides agree with TRBD2. CDR1 and CDR2 from the germline V gene are SGHAT and FQDESV (reference sequence). This CDR3 contains 17 residues. The CDR3 region is CASSPRVAGARYDEQFF. The DNA of the CDR3 is TGTGCCAGCAGCCCACGGGTAGCGGGAGCTCGCTACGATGAGCAGTTCTTC.

In DNA form, the CDR3 reads TGTGCCAGCACGGGCGGGAGGGCCACCGGGCAGTTCTTC. This translates into CASTGGRATGQFF. V is TRBV7-9 and J is TRBJ2-1, with 9 positions matching TRBD2. CDR1 SEHNR and CDR2 FQNEAQ come from the germline V gene (reference sequence). The junction had 10 bases not matched to a gene; V was cut back by 7 bases and J by 12 bases. The CDR3 is 13 residues long.

The J gene is TRBJ2-1, the V gene TRBV12-3 or TRBV12-4; TRBD2 matches at 13 bases. The CDR3 totals 15 residues. Trimming cost V 4 bases and J 7 bases; bases outside gene matches: 4. CDR3 protein: CASSSLAGGKNEQFF. The CDR3 nucleotides read TGTGCCAGCAGTTCACTAGCGGGAGGGAAAAATGAGCAGTTCTTC.

This rearrangement joins TRBV20-1 to TRBJ1-4; 9 bases are shared with TRBD1. This CDR3 is built from 13 residues. V was clipped by 6 bases and J by 8 bases; unmatched bases: 7. CDR1 and CDR2 from the germline V gene are DFQATT and SNEGSKA (reference sequence). DNA of the CDR3: TGCAGTGCCAAGGACAGGGGCAGGGAAAAACTGTTTTTT. Translation gives CSAKDRGREKLFF.

This clonotype has more than one count but fewer than ten. CDR3 sequence: CASSLSLGHYNSPLHF. CDR3 DNA sequence: TGTGCCAGCAGTTTAAGCCTTGGACATTATAATTCACCCCTCCACTTT. The V gene is TRBV27, the J gene TRBJ1-6; D is possibly TRBD1 (5 bases). CDR3 length equals 16 residues. The V and J ends lost 2 bases and 4 bases respectively, with 12 bases between them. Per germline, CDR1 MNHEY and CDR2 SMNVEV (reference sequence).

This clonotype turned up a few times. The chain combines TRBV7-3 with TRBJ2-3, with D uncertain. V was pared by 5 bases and J by 2 bases, with 8 bases between. Germline V gives CDR1 SGHTA, CDR2 FQGTGA. The CDR3 runs to 13 residues. The DNA of the CDR3 is TGTGCCAGCAGCGAAGGTCCCACAGATACGCAGTATTTT. Translating it yields CASSEGPTDTQYF.

The J gene is TRBJ1-5, the V gene TRBV24-1; D call uncertain. Germline V lookup: CDR1 KGHDR, CDR2 SFDVKD. This CDR3 comprises 15 residues. V lost 4 bases and J 7 bases, leaving 16 bases between the germline ends. Written as DNA, the CDR3 is TGTGCCACCAGTGACTCGGGCCCCGGTGAGCAGCCCCAGCATTTT. Its translation is CATSDSGPGEQPQHF.

This clonotype has only one observation. No conserved phenylalanine or tryptophan ends this CDR3, so it is likely a read error. This chain connects TRBV10-3 to TRBJ2-1; 7 bases map to TRBD2. CDR3 length: 15 amino acids. CDR1 and CDR2 (germline): ENHRY, SYGVKD. The ends lost 3 bases at V and 2 bases at J; junction bases unmatched: 4. The CDR3 is CAISDGGSPYNEQFL. Written as DNA, the CDR3 is TGTGCCATCAGTGATGGCGGGAGCCCCTACAATGAGCAGTTCTTG.

The chain combines TRBV18 with TRBJ2-1, with D unresolved. Per germline, CDR1 KGHSH and CDR2 LQKENI. This CDR3 has 14 amino acids. Between the trimmed V and J ends, which lost 0 bases and 5 bases, there was a span of 8 bases. The DNA of the CDR3 is TGTGCCAGCTCACCACCGGTCGACAACAATGAGCAGTTCTTC. Its protein product is CASSPPVDNNEQFF.

For the CDR3, the DNA is TGCGCCAGCAGCAGAGGGGACAGGGCGGTAGGAACTGAAGCTTTCTTT. Its protein is CASSRGDRAVGTEAFF. The chain employs TRBV5-1 and TRBJ1-1; 9 nucleotides line up with TRBD1. V dropped 4 bases and J dropped 5; count of bases not matched to a gene: 12. This CDR3 is 16 amino acids long. The V gene's germline CDR1 is SGHRS and CDR2 YFSETQ.

This clonotype showed up just a few times. CDR3 loop: CASSVSPTSGSTDTQYF. The CDR3 coding sequence is TGTGCCAGCAGCGTATCCCCAACTAGCGGGAGTACAGATACGCAGTATTTT. The rearrangement uses TRBV9 and TRBJ2-3; 11 nucleotides line up with TRBD2. The CDR3 extends over 17 amino acids. Germline V gene lookup returns CDR1 SGDLS and CDR2 YYNGEE. V shed 1 base and J 3 bases; nucleotides not matched to a gene: 7. The variable domain in full, with the rest retrieved from reference TRBV9 and TRBJ2-3, is DSGVTQTPKHLITATGQRVTLRCSPRSGDLSVYWYQQSLDQGLQFLIQYYNGEERAKGNILERFSAQQFPDLHSELNLSSLELGDSALYFCASSVSPTSGSTDTQYFGPGTRLTVL.

The chain employs TRBV29-1 and TRBJ1-1, with 7 bases aligning to TRBD1. The CDR3 is 13 amino acids. CDR1 and CDR2 (germline): SQVTM, ANQGSEA. The ends lost 6 bases at V and 1 base at J; junction bases unmatched: 5. The CDR3 spells CSVDTGENTEAFF. Here the CDR3 DNA reads TGCAGCGTGGATACAGGGGAGAACACTGAAGCTTTCTTT.

CDR3 amino acids: CSVGGMAFREQYF. The CDR3 region has the DNA TGCAGCGTTGGGGGTATGGCGTTTCGTGAGCAGTACTTC. The gene calls are TRBV29-1 and TRBJ2-5; D uncertain. The V gene's germline CDR1 is SQVTM and CDR2 ANQGSEA. The length of the CDR3 is 13 residues. V lost 4 bases and J 11 bases, leaving 20 bases between the germline ends.

The chain links TRBV18 to TRBJ2-1; D is possibly TRBD1 (5 bases). This CDR3 spans 13 amino acids. Trimming left V 3 bases short and J 5 bases short, with 8 bases between. Germline loops: CDR1 KGHSH, CDR2 LQKENI. CDR3 region: CASSPSRDNEQFF. The CDR3 nucleotides read TGTGCCAGCTCACCGTCCAGGGACAATGAGCAGTTCTTC.

This clonotype was seen more than once but under ten times. V gene TRBV27 combines with J gene TRBJ2-7; maybe TRBD2 (6 bases). CDR1 MNHEY and CDR2 SMNVEV come from the germline V gene (reference sequence). The CDR3 has 17 amino acids. The V end was cut by 0 bases, the J end by 5 bases, with 20 bases between. The CDR3: CASSLSGRREAFHEQYF. The CDR3 DNA reads as TGTGCCAGCAGTTTATCGGGTCGGCGGGAAGCCTTCCACGAGCAGTACTTC.

The chain joins TRBV7-2 to TRBJ2-5; D uncertain. CDR3 length: 12 amino acids. The germline V gene encodes CDR1 SGHTA and CDR2 FQGNSA. V was shortened by 2 bases and J by 4 bases, with 5 bases between the two germline ends. Here the CDR3 reads CASSLMSETQYF. CDR3 coding DNA: TGTGCCAGCAGCTTAATGTCAGAGACCCAGTACTTC.

J is TRBJ1-4 and V is TRBV5-4; 7 bases match TRBD1. V shed 4 bases, J shed 4 bases, and the junction held 7 bases outside the gene matches. The CDR3 length is 15 residues. CDR1 is SGHNT, CDR2 YYREEE, per germline (reference sequence). The CDR3 region has the DNA TGTGCCAGCAGCGACCGGGACAGTGGTAATGAAAAACTGTTTTTT. Encoded protein: CASSDRDSGNEKLFF.